This T cell receptor (beta chain) was captured by sequencing in a study of OX40 agonist ivuxolimab in advanced cancers. Background on the whole study: Ivuxolimab, which targeted the costimulatory receptor OX40 (CD134), was an agonistic, fully human IgG2 monoclonal antibody. Intravenous ivuxolimab was administered to patients every 2 weeks at six dose levels: 0.01, 0.1, 0.3, 1.5, 3 and 10 mg/kg. Of the roughly 51 patients in dose escalation, 19 had hepatocellular carcinoma, some 15 had melanoma, 9 had renal cell carcinoma and 9 had head and neck cancer. In the dose-escalation cohort, 70% to 90% of patients were male, and the mean age was around 65 years with a range of 23 to 79. Prior anti-PD-1, anti-PD-L1 or anti-CTLA-4 therapy was permitted, and roughly two fifths of dose-escalation patients had received checkpoint inhibitors. Three dose-escalation patients achieved partial responses, one with hepatocellular carcinoma and two with cutaneous melanoma. Peripheral TCRbeta sequencing aimed to test whether ivuxolimab altered TCR sequence diversity and caused clonal T-cell expansion. The paper reports the monotherapy dose-escalation portion (N of about 50 patients) of the phase I ivuxolimab trial. Beyond this particular receptor, the publication reports: In the 0.1-3.0 mg/kg groups, partial responders had among the lowest normalized peripheral clonal expansion, particularly in CD8+ T cells. On average, CD8+ T cells showed more expanded clones than CD4+ T cells after ivuxolimab. Clonal expansion of both CD4+ and CD8+ blood T cells was observed from baseline to week 6 at doses 0.1 to 3.0 mg/kg. The antigen specificity of the peripheral T cells that underwent clonal expansion was not determined. Low levels of normalized T-cell clonal expansion were also shown by some nonresponding patients.

The trial excluded patients who had a history of autoimmune disease or were on systemic immunosuppression. Peripheral blood for TCR sequencing was drawn from every dose cohort at baseline, at cycle 4 day 1 and at cycle 7 day 1. The samples were taken from a phase I, first-in-human, multicenter, open-label dose-escalation trial of ivuxolimab. Adults with locally advanced or metastatic head and neck squamous cell, hepatocellular, melanoma or renal cell carcinoma were enrolled in the trial. Before TCR sequencing, CD4+ T cells and CD8+ T cells from peripheral blood were sorted into separate populations. Details on this clone: The clone's antigen remains unknown. No much larger clone exists at a distance of one base, and base qualities are not known.

For sequencing of the TCRbeta CDR3 region, genomic DNA was extracted from the sorted cells. TCRbeta CDR3 regions were sequenced using the immunoSEQ Assay. TCRdb took over this immuneACCESS table, retaining in-frame rearrangements with V and J assigned. Such tables are incomplete; in checked studies, under half of the missing clones stem from an unresolved V gene, and the remainder is unexplained. This sample has about 62,000 clones in its table, and 87% of those were observed once. The ten largest clones capture around 0.76% of the sample. The receptor was isolated from an adult with an advanced solid tumor such as melanoma, head and neck, liver or kidney cancer. Material: CD4+ or CD8+ T cells sorted from blood, obtained in a trial of the OX40 agonist ivuxolimab.

At the DNA level, the sequence is TGTGCCAGCCGCCCCCTCAGGGGAGAGTGGAATGGCTACACCTTC. Protein translation: CASRPLRGEWNGYTF. The chain uses TRBV6-5 and TRBJ1-2, with a weak D call of TRBD1 (6 bases match). The germline V gene specifies MNHEY as CDR1 and SVGAGI as CDR2. The CDR3 runs 15 residues from the cysteine to the phenylalanine. Just the 45-base CDR3 DNA is kept, in frame starting at base 1. At the junction V is shortened by 8 bases and J by 6 bases, with 22 bases in between.